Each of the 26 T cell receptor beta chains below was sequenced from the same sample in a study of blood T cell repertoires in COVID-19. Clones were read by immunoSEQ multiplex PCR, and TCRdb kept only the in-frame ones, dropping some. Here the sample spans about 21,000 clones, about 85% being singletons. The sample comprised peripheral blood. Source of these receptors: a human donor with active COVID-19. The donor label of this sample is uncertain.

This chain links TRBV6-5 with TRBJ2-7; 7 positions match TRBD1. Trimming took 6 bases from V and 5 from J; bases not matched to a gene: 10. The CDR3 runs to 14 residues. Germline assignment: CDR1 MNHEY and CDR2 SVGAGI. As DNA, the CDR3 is TGTGCCAGCAGGAAACGACAGGGAAAGAACGAGCAGTACTTC. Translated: CASRKRQGKNEQYF.

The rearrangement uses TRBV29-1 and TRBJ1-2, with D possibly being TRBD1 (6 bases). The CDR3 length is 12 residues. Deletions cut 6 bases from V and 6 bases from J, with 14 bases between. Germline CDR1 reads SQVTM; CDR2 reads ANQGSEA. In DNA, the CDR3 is TGCAGCGTCGGAGGGGGGGCCGATGGCTACACCTTC. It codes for CSVGGGADGYTF.

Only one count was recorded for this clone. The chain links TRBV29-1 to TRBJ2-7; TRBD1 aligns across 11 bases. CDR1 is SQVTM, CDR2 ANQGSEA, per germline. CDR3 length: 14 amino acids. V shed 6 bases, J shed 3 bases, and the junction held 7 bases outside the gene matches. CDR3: CSVMVGQGGYEQYF. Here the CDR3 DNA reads TGCAGCGTCATGGTGGGACAGGGGGGCTACGAGCAGTACTTC.

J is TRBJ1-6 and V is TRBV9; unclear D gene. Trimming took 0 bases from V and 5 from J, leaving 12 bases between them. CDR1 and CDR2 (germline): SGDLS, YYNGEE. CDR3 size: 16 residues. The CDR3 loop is CASSVGPTGNNSPLHF. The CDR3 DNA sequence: TGTGCCAGCAGCGTAGGCCCCACGGGAAATAATTCACCCCTCCACTTT.

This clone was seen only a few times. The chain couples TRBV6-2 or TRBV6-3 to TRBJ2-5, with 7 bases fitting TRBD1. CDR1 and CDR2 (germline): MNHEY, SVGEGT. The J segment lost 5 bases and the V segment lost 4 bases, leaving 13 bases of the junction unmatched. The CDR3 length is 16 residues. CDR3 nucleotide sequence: TGTGCCAGCAGTTCCGATGACAGGGCTTTGGGGGAGACCCAGTACTTC. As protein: CASSSDDRALGETQYF.

CDR3: CASSMQGYGNQPQHF. In DNA, the CDR3 is TGTGCCAGTAGTATGCAGGGTTATGGCAATCAGCCCCAGCATTTT. This sequence joins TRBV19 and TRBJ1-5; a possible D gene is TRBD1 (5 bases). V lost 3 bases and J 2 bases, leaving 11 bases between the germline ends. This CDR3 has 15 amino acids. From germline, CDR1 is LNHDA and CDR2 SQIVND (reference sequence).

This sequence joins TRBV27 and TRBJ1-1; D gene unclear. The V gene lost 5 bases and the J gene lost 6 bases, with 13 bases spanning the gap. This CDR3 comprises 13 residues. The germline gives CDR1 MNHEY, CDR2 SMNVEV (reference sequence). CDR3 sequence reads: CASSVRVSAEAFF. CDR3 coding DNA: TGTGCCAGCAGTGTCCGGGTCTCCGCTGAAGCTTTCTTT.

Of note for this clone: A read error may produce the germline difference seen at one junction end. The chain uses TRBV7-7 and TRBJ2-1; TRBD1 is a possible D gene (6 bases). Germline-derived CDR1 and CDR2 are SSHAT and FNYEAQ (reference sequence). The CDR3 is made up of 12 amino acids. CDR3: CASSPQGSEQFF. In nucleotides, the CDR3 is TGTGCTAGCAGCCCCCAGGGGTCTGAGCAGTTCTTC.

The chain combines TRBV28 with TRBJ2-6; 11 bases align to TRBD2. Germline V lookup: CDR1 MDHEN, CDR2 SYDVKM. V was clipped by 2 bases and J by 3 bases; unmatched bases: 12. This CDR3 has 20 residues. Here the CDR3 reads CASSLERLAGLPGGANVLTF. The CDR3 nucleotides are TGTGCCAGCAGTTTAGAGAGACTAGCGGGGCTCCCCGGTGGGGCCAACGTCCTGACTTTC.

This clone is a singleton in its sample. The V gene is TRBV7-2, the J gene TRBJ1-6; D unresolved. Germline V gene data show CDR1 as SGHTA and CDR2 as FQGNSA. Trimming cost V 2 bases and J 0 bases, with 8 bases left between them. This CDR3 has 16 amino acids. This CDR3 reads CASSLRADSYNSPLHF. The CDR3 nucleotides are TGTGCCAGCAGCTTAAGAGCGGACTCCTATAATTCACCCCTCCACTTT.

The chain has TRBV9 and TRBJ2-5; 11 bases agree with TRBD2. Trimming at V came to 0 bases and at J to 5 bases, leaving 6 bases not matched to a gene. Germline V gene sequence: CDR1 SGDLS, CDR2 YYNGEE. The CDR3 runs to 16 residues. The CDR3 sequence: CASSVASGGPSETQYF. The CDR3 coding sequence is TGTGCCAGCAGCGTAGCTAGCGGGGGGCCGAGTGAGACCCAGTACTTC.

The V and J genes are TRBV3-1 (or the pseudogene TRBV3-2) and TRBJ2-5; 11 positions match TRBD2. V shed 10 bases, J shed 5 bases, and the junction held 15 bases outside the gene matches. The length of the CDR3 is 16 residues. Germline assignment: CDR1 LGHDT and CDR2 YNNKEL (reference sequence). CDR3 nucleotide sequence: TGTGCCACCATAGCGGGAGGGCTCCTGTCCCAGGAGACCCAGTACTTC. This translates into CATIAGGLLSQETQYF.

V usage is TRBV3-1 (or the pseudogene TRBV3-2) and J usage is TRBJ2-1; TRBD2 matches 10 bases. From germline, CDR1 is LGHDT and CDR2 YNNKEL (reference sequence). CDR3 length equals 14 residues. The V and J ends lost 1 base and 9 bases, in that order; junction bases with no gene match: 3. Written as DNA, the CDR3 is TGTGCCAGCAGCCAAGCTAGCGGGAGCACTGAGCAGTTCTTC. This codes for CASSQASGSTEQFF.

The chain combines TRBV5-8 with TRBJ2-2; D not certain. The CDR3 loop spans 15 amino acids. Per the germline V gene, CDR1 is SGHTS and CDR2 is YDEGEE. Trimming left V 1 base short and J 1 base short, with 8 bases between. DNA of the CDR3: TGTGCCAGCAGCTTGCCCACTTGGAACACCGGGGAGCTGTTTTTT. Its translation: CASSLPTWNTGELFF. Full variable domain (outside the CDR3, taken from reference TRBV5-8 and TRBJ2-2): EAGVTQSPTHLIKTRGQQATLRCSPISGHTSVYWYQQALGLGLQFLLWYDEGEERNRGNFPPRFSGRQFPNYSSELNVNALELEDSALYLCASSLPTWNTGELFFGEGSRLTVL.

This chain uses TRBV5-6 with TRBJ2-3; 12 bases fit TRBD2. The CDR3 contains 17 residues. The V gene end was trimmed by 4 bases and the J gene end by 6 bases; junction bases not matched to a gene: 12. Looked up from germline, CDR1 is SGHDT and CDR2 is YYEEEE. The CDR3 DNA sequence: TGTGCCAGCAGCCCGGCCCGACTAGCGGGAGTCACGGATACGCAGTATTTT. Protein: CASSPARLAGVTDTQYF. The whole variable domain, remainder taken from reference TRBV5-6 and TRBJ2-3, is DAGVTQSPTHLIKTRGQQVTLRCSPKSGHDTVSWYQQALGQGPQFIFQYYEEEERQRGNFPDRFSGHQFPNYSSELNVNALLLGDSALYLCASSPARLAGVTDTQYFGPGTRLTVL.

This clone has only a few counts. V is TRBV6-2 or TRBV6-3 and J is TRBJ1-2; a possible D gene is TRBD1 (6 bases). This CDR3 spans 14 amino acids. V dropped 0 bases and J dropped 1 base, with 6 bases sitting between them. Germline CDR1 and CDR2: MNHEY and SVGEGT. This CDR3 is CASSYSGGNYGYTF. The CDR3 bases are TGTGCCAGCAGTTACTCAGGGGGTAACTATGGCTACACCTTC.

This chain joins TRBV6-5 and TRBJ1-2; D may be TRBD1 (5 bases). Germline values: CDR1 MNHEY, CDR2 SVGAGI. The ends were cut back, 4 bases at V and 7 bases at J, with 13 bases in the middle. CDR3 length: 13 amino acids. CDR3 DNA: TGTGCCAGCAGTTTTAAGGGGTCAGCTGGCTACACCTTC. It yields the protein CASSFKGSAGYTF.

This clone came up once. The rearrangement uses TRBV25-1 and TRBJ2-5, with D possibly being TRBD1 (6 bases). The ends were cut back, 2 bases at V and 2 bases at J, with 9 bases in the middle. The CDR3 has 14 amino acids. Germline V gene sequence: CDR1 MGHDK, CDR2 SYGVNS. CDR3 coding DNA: TGTGCCAGCAGTGAAGGCACAGGGCAAGAGACCCAGTACTTC. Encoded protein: CASSEGTGQETQYF.

CDR3 in amino acids: CSVGLATTGANVLTF. The CDR3 nucleotides read TGCAGCGTCGGACTAGCAACTACTGGGGCCAACGTCCTGACTTTC. The J gene is TRBJ2-6, the V gene TRBV29-1, with TRBD2 matching over 8 bases. The CDR3 runs to 15 residues. Germline CDR1 SQVTM, CDR2 ANQGSEA. V trimming: 6 bases; J trimming: 2 bases; junction bases outside the gene matches: 6. The complete variable domain, with remaining parts taken from reference TRBV29-1 and TRBJ2-6, reads SAVISQKPSRDICQRGTSLTIQCQVDSQVTMMFWYRQQPGQSLTLIATANQGSEATYESGFVIDKFPISRPNLTFSTLTVSNMSPEDSSIYLCSVGLATTGANVLTFGAGSRLTVL.

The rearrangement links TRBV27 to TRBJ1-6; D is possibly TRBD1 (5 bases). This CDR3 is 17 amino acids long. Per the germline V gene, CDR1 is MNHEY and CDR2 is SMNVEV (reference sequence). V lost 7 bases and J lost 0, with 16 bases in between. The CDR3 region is CASTRGPNPSYNSPLHF. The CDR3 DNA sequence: TGTGCCAGCACAAGGGGCCCAAACCCCTCCTATAATTCACCCCTCCACTTT.

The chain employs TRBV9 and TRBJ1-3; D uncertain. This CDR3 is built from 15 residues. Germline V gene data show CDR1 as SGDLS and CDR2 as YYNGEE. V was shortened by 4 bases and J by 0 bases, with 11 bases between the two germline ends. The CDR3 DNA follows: TGTGCCAGCAGCTTCGCACATGGCTCTGGAAACACCATATATTTT. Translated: CASSFAHGSGNTIYF. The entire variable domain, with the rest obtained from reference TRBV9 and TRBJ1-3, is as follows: DSGVTQTPKHLITATGQRVTLRCSPRSGDLSVYWYQQSLDQGLQFLIQYYNGEERAKGNILERFSAQQFPDLHSELNLSSLELGDSALYFCASSFAHGSGNTIYFGEGSWLTVV.

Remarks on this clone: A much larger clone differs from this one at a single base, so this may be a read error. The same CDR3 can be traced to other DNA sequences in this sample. CDR3 sequence: CASSQLADTDTQYF. CDR3 in DNA: TGTGCCAGCAGCCAACTAGCGGACACAGATACGCAGTATTTT. This rearrangement joins TRBV3-1 (or the pseudogene TRBV3-2) to TRBJ2-3, with 7 bases identical to TRBD2. The V gene end was trimmed by 2 bases and the J gene end by 2 bases; junction bases not matched to a gene: 1. Germline V gene lookup returns CDR1 LGHDT and CDR2 YNNKEL (reference sequence). CDR3 length: 14 residues.

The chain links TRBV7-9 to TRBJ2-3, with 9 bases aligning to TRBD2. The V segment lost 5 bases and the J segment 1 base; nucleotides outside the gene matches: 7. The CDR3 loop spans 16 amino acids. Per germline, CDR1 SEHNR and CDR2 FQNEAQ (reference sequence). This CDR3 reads CASSGPGLAGTDTQYF. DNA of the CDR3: TGTGCCAGCAGCGGACCGGGACTAGCAGGCACAGATACGCAGTATTTT.

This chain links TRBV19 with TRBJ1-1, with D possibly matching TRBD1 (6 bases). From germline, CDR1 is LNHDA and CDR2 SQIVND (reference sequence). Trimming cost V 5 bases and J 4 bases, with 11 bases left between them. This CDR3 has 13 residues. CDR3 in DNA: TGTGCCAGTAGTTCCAGGGGAAGCACTGAAGCTTTCTTT. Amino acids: CASSSRGSTEAFF.

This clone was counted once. CDR3: CASSYTSGLSGELFF. The CDR3 bases are TGTGCCAGCAGTTATACTAGCGGATTGTCCGGGGAGCTGTTTTTT. The rearrangement joins TRBV6-2 or TRBV6-3 to TRBJ2-2, with 8 bases that match TRBD2. With 3 bases clipped from V and 6 bases from J, the junction kept 6 bases outside the gene matches. Germline V gives CDR1 MNHEY, CDR2 SVGEGT. The CDR3 consists of 15 residues.

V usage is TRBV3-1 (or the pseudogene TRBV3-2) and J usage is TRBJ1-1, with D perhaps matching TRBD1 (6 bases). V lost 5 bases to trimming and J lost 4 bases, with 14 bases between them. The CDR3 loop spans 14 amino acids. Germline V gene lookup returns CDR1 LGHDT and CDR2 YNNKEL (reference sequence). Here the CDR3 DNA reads TGTGCCAGCAGCAGCACTACAGGGACCACTGAAGCTTTCTTT. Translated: CASSSTTGTTEAFF.